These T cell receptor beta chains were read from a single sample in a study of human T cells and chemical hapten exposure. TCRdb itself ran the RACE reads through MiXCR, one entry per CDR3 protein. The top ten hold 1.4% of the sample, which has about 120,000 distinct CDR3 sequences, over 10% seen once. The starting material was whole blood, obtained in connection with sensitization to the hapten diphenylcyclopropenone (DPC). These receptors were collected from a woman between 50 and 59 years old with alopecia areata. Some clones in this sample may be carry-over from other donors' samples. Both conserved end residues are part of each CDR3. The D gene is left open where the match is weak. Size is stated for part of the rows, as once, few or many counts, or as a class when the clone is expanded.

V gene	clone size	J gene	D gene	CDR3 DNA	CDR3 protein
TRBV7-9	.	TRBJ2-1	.	TGTGCCAGCAGCTCGACGGGGAGAAGGAATGAGCAGTTCTTC	CASSSTGRRNEQFF
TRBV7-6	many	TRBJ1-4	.	TGTGCCAGCAGCCCTTATGCAGAAGAAAAACTGTTTTTT	CASSPYAEEKLFF
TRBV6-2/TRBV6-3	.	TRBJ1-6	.	TGTGCCACCCGACGCCCCGACCCGGGGAATTCACCCCTCCACTTT	CATRRPDPGNSPLHF
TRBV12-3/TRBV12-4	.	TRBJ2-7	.	TGTGCCAGCAGTTGGGAGGCCGGGGAGCAGTACTTC	CASSWEAGEQYF
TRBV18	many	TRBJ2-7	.	TGTGCCAGCTCACCAAGGATGACCTACGAGCAGTACTTC	CASSPRMTYEQYF
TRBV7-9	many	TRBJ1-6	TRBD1	TGTGCCAGCAGCTTAGCCCACGGGACAGGTTATAATTCACCCCTCCACTTT	CASSLAHGTGYNSPLHF
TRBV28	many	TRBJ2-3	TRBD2	TGTGCCAGCAGTCCTAGCGGGGGGTTCCGAGATACGCAGTATTTT	CASSPSGGFRDTQYF
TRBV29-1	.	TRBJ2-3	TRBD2	TGCAGCCTCAGGCGGGGGAGAAGACCAGATACGCAGTATTTT	CSLRRGRRPDTQYF
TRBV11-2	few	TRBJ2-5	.	TGTGCCAGCAGCTTAGGGGGGGAAGAGACCCAGTACTTC	CASSLGGEETQYF
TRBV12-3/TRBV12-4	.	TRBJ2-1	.	TGTGCCAGCAGTTGGGGGGTGGCGGACAATGAGCAGTTCTTC	CASSWGVADNEQFF
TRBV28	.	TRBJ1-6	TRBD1	TGTGCCAGCAGCCCGACAGGGAGAAGTTCACCCCTCCACTTT	CASSPTGRSSPLHF
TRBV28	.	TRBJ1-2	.	TGTGCCAGCAAGATCCCGAACAACTATGGCTACACCTTC	CASKIPNNYGYTF
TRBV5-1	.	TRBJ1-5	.	TGCGCCAGCAGCCCCCGGGGACCTTATCAGCCCCAGCATTTT	CASSPRGPYQPQHF
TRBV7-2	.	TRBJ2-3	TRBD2	TGTGCCAGCAGCTTTAGCGGGGGGCCTTCAGATACGCAGTATTTT	CASSFSGGPSDTQYF
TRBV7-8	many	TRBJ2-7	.	TGTGCCAGCAGCTTATCCAGCTTCTACGAGCAGTACTTC	CASSLSSFYEQYF
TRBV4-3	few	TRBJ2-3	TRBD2	TGCGCCAGCAGCCAAGATGCTAGCGGGGGGGGTACGCAGTATTTT	CASSQDASGGGTQYF
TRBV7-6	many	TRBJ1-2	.	TGTGCCAGCAGCTTTTTAGGGGGGGATGGCTACACCTTC	CASSFLGGDGYTF
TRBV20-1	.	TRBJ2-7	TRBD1	TGCAGTGCTACCCCCGGGACAGGGTCGGGCGAGCAGTACTTC	CSATPGTGSGEQYF
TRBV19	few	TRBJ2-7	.	TGTGCCAGTAGTATAGTGCCTCACTACGAGCAGTACTTC	CASSIVPHYEQYF
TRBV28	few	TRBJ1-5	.	TGTGCCAGCAGTTTACAGGTCGGCCAGCCCCAGCATTTT	CASSLQVGQPQHF
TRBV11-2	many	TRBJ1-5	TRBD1	TGTGCCAGCAGCCAGGGGGACAGGGGCCTCAGCAATCAGCCCCAGCATTTT	CASSQGDRGLSNQPQHF
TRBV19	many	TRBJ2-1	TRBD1	TGTGCCAGTAGTCATGACAGGGGGCAGGTGAATGAGCAGTTCTTC	CASSHDRGQVNEQFF
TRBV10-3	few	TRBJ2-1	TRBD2	TGTGCCAGCGATAGCGGGAGAGGCAATGAGCAGTTCTTC	CASDSGRGNEQFF
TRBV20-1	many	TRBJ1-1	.	TGCAGTGCTAGATTTAGGTCAAACACTGAAGCTTTCTTT	CSARFRSNTEAFF
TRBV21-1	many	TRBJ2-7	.	TGTGCCAGCAGCAAACCCTTGACTCCGTACGAGCAGTACTTC	CASSKPLTPYEQYF
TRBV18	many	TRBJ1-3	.	TGTGCCAGCTCACCACCGTCGGCTGGAAACACCATATATTTT	CASSPPSAGNTIYF
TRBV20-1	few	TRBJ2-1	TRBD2	TGCAGTGCTAGACACCTGGCGGGAGGGACCTTTTTTGAGCAGTTCTTC	CSARHLAGGTFFEQFF
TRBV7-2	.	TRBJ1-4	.	TGTGCCAGCAGCTTACGGGGCATTCTGCCTAATGAAAAACTGTTTTTT	CASSLRGILPNEKLFF
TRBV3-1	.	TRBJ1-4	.	TGTGCCAGCAGCCATATCAATGAAAAACTGTTTTTT	CASSHINEKLFF
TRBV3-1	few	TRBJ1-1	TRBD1	TGTGCCAGCAGCGATGGACAGGGTGCAGCTTTCTTT	CASSDGQGAAFF
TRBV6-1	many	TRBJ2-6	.	TGTGCCAGTTGTACAGGGTCCTCTGGGGCCAACGTCCTGACTTTC	CASCTGSSGANVLTF
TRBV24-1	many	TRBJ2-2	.	TGTGCCACCGGGAGATACACCGGGGAGCTGTTTTTT	CATGRYTGELFF
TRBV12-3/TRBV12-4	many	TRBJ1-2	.	TGTGCCAGCAGTCCCTCAGCTAACTATGGCTACACCTTC	CASSPSANYGYTF
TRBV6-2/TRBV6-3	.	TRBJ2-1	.	TGTGCCAGCAGACACCTCTGGGACCCTCCCCCGAGGGTGCAGTTCTTC	CASRHLWDPPPRVQFF
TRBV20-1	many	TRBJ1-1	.	TGCAGTGCTACGACGGACACAGCTTTCTTT	CSATTDTAFF
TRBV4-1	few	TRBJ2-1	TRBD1	TGCGCCAGCAGCCAAGATTGGACAGGGGACCTCTACAATGAGCAGTTCTTC	CASSQDWTGDLYNEQFF
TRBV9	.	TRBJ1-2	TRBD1	TGTGCCAGCAGCGCGGGACAGGGGGCAAGCTTCTATGGCTACACCTTC	CASSAGQGASFYGYTF
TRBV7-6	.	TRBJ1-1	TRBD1	TGTGCCAGCAGCCCTGGACAGGTCACTGAAGCTTTCTTT	CASSPGQVTEAFF
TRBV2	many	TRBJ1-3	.	TGTGCCAGCAGTGAACTAGTGGGAAACACCATATATTTT	CASSELVGNTIYF
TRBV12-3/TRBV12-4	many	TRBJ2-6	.	TGTGCCAGCAGACTCCAGGGAGCCAACGTCCTGACTTTC	CASRLQGANVLTF
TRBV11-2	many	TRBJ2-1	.	TGTGCCAGCAGCTCAGGACCTAGCGTCGGCAATGAGCAGTTCTTC	CASSSGPSVGNEQFF
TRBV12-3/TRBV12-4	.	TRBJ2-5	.	TGTGCCAGCAGCGCTGGACAGATACAAGAGACCCAGTACTTC	CASSAGQIQETQYF
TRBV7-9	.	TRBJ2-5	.	TGTGCCAGCAGCCCTACGGGGGAGACCCAGTACTTC	CASSPTGETQYF
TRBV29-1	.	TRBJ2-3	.	TGCAGCGGGACAGAATACACAGATACGCAGTATTTT	CSGTEYTDTQYF
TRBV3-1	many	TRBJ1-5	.	TGTGCCAGCAGCCAACAAAGGAATCAGCCCCAGCATTTT	CASSQQRNQPQHF
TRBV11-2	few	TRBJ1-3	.	TGTGCCAGCAGCTTAGCCCTCCGGAGCTCTGGAAACACCATATATTTT	CASSLALRSSGNTIYF
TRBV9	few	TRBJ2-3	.	TGTGCCAGCAGCGTAAGCGGGCGCGGGACAGATACGCAGTATTTT	CASSVSGRGTDTQYF
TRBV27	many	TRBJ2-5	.	TGTGCCAGCAGTTGGGGAGAGACCCAGTACTTC	CASSWGETQYF
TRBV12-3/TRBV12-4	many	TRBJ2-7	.	TGTGCCAGCAGTCGTAGCGGTTACGAGCAGTACTTC	CASSRSGYEQYF
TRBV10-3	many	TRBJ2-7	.	TGTGCCATCAGTGGTGGGGCCCTCCCTGGCGAGCAGTACTTC	CAISGGALPGEQYF
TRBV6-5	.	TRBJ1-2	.	TGTGCCAGGCCTCGGGACCCAACCCCCCCTGGCTACACCTTC	CARPRDPTPPGYTF
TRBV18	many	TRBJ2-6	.	TGTGCCAGCTCACCCCTGAGGGGTAGCTCTGGGGCCAACGTCCTGACTTTC	CASSPLRGSSGANVLTF
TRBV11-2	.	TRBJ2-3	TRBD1	TGTGCCAGCAGCTCCGGGACAGGGTATATTCATACGCAGTATTTT	CASSSGTGYIHTQYF
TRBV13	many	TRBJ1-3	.	TGTGCCAGCAGCTTATGGGGAAACGCTGGAAACACCATATATTTT	CASSLWGNAGNTIYF
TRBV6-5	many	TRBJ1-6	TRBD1	TGTGCCAGCAGTAGAGGGACAGGACTTAGCTCCTATAATTCACCCCTCCACTTT	CASSRGTGLSSYNSPLHF
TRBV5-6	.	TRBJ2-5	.	TGTGCCAGCAGCTTGGGTCGGGGCTCCAGACGGGAGACCCAGTACTTC	CASSLGRGSRRETQYF
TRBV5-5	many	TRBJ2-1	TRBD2	TGTGCCAGCAGCTTTAGAGGGACTAGCGGGATAGGGGAGCAGTTCTTC	CASSFRGTSGIGEQFF